The 18 T cell receptor beta chains in this list originate from one sample, sequenced in a study of beta chain features in type 1 diabetes. Study-level findings and limits: When Type 1 diabetes patients were examined, their TCRB CDR3s proved moderately but significantly shorter in all four CD4+ subsets.

Expressed TCRB transcripts were sequenced because the isolated RNA had all been reverse transcribed beforehand. Using immunoSEQ multiplex PCR, the repertoire was profiled, and TCRdb retains in-frame clones only, with some absent. The sample records hundreds of thousands of clones, about 14% being singletons. Antigen specificity for these receptors is unknown. Sequencing input: naive CD4+ T cells from blood. These receptors were taken from a man aged 18 to 30 with type 1 diabetes.

The rearrangement joins TRBV28 to TRBJ1-2, with TRBD1 matching 7 bases. Looked up from germline, CDR1 is MDHEN and CDR2 is SYDVKM. Trimming took 2 bases from V and 8 from J; bases not matched to a gene: 8. The CDR3 covers 14 residues. The CDR3 region is CASSLADRTLGYTF. The CDR3 DNA sequence: TGTGCCAGCAGTTTAGCGGACAGGACCTTAGGCTACACCTTC.

The V call is TRBV28, the J call TRBJ2-1; D remains unclear. This CDR3 contains 13 residues. Germline values: CDR1 MDHEN, CDR2 SYDVKM. Between the trimmed V and J ends, which lost 3 bases and 9 bases, there was a span of 12 bases. CDR3 loop: CASSFQRAGEQFF. The CDR3 DNA reads as TGTGCCAGCAGTTTTCAAAGGGCCGGTGAGCAGTTCTTC.

The rearrangement joins TRBV4-3 to TRBJ2-7, with D possibly being TRBD1 (6 bases). Germline V gene sequence: CDR1 LGHNA, CDR2 YSLEER. Trimming took off 1 base at V and 1 base at J, with 17 bases between the two ends. This CDR3 is built from 17 residues. The CDR3 nucleotides read TGCGCCAGCAGCCAAGCAGGGGCCCGATCGGGGTCCTACGAGCAGTACTTC. Translated: CASSQAGARSGSYEQYF.

V usage is TRBV6-5 and J usage is TRBJ2-7; 7 bases agree with TRBD1. CDR3 length: 14 amino acids. Losses at the gene ends were 6 bases for V and 3 bases for J; bases not matched to a gene: 8. Germline CDR1 is MNHEY and CDR2 is SVGAGI. The DNA of the CDR3 is TGTGCCAGCAGCCGAGACAGGGTTAACTACGAGCAGTACTTC. Translated, it gives CASSRDRVNYEQYF.

The rearrangement links TRBV29-1 to TRBJ2-7; tentative D call: TRBD1 (6 bases). This CDR3 spans 14 amino acids. V shed 4 bases and J shed 0 bases, with 13 bases lying between them. Germline loops: CDR1 SQVTM, CDR2 ANQGSEA. The CDR3 DNA follows: TGCAGCGTTGGCCGGGACACGAGCTCCTACGAGCAGTACTTC. It yields the protein CSVGRDTSSYEQYF.

The chain employs TRBV10-3 and TRBJ2-2; D call uncertain. Germline CDR1 ENHRY, CDR2 SYGVKD. V lost 4 bases, J lost 8 bases, and 5 bases lay in between. This CDR3 is built from 11 residues. The CDR3 reads CAISAMGELFF. CDR3 sequence (DNA): TGTGCCATCAGTGCGATGGGGGAGCTGTTTTTT.

V and J are TRBV30 and TRBJ2-1; TRBD2 agrees at 9 bases. The J segment lost 10 bases and the V segment lost 5 bases, leaving 9 bases of the junction unmatched. CDR1 and CDR2 from the germline V gene are GTSNPN and SVGIG (reference sequence). The CDR3 runs 13 residues. The CDR3 coding sequence is TGTGCCTGGGTTAGCGGGAGATCATTAGAGCAGTTCTTC. Translated, it gives CAWVSGRSLEQFF.

CDR3 nucleotide sequence: TGTGCCTGGCCGACCTGGCTGGATGGGACTGGAAACACCATATATTTT. Translation: CAWPTWLDGTGNTIYF. This rearrangement joins TRBV30 to TRBJ1-3; the D is unclear. V was clipped by 5 bases and J by 2 bases, with 19 bases between them. Germline CDR1 GTSNPN, CDR2 SVGIG (reference sequence). The CDR3 is 16 amino acids.

The chain combines TRBV21-1 with TRBJ2-7. TRBV21-1 is noted as a pseudogene. The CDR3 loop spans 13 amino acids. The CDR3 protein is CASSKVWTHEQYF. The CDR3 region has the DNA TGTGCCAGCAGCAAAGTGTGGACCCACGAGCAGTACTTC.

This sequence joins TRBV18 and TRBJ1-3, with D unresolved. This CDR3 comprises 16 residues. Trimming shortened V by 0 bases and J by 0 bases, and 9 bases separated the two germline ends. Germline-derived CDR1 and CDR2 are KGHSH and LQKENI. CDR3 bases: TGTGCCAGCTCACCACCGCTCGGCCACTCTGGAAACACCATATATTTT. It translates to CASSPPLGHSGNTIYF.

The chain carries TRBV30 and TRBJ1-5; D is uncertain. Trimming pared 0 bases from V and 5 bases from J, leaving 11 bases between. This CDR3 contains 14 residues. Germline V lookup: CDR1 GTSNPN, CDR2 SVGIG (reference sequence). The DNA of the CDR3 is TGTGCCTGGAGTGTAGGGTCCCCCTATCAGCCCCAGCATTTT. It translates to CAWSVGSPYQPQHF.

This clone was detected a few times. The V and J genes are TRBV9 and TRBJ2-4; D may be TRBD1 or TRBD2 (5 bases each). CDR3 length: 13 amino acids. The V gene's germline CDR1 is SGDLS and CDR2 YYNGEE. Trimming stripped 4 bases from V and 6 bases from J, with 11 bases between. DNA for the CDR3: TGTGCCAGCAGCCCCGGGACCTTAAACATTCAGTACTTC. Its translation is CASSPGTLNIQYF. The full variable domain, in which reference TRBV9 and TRBJ2-4 provide the parts outside the CDR3, is DSGVTQTPKHLITATGQRVTLRCSPRSGDLSVYWYQQSLDQGLQFLIQYYNGEERAKGNILERFSAQQFPDLHSELNLSSLELGDSALYFCASSPGTLNIQYFGAGTRLSVL.

A few counts support this clone. Here the CDR3 DNA reads TGCGCCAGCCGCCTCGGGAGCACTGAAGCTTTCTTT. Translating gives CASRLGSTEAFF. This chain links TRBV5-1 with TRBJ1-1; the D is unclear. Trimming shortened V by 7 bases and J by 4 bases, and 11 bases separated the two germline ends. Germline V gene lookup returns CDR1 SGHRS and CDR2 YFSETQ. CDR3 length: 12 amino acids.

This chain's CDR3 is CASSESRVADSYEQYF. The DNA for the CDR3 is TGCGCCAGCAGTGAGTCTAGGGTCGCGGATTCCTACGAGCAGTACTTC. The chain has TRBV10-2 and TRBJ2-7; no reliable D call. The CDR3 has 16 residues. Germline V gene lookup returns CDR1 WSHSY and CDR2 SAAADI. V lost 0 bases and J 1 base, leaving 13 bases between the germline ends.

This clone was detected a few times. The chain links TRBV29-1 to TRBJ2-1; the match to TRBD2 covers 8 bases. The CDR3 covers 18 residues. The germline gives CDR1 SQVTM, CDR2 ANQGSEA. The trim removed 1 base at V and 4 bases at J, leaving 15 bases unmatched. The CDR3 DNA sequence: TGCAGCGTTGAAGGCAGGGGATGGGTAGCGGGACGGTACAATGAGCAGTTCTTC. This encodes CSVEGRGWVAGRYNEQFF.

This clone showed up just a few times. The chain couples TRBV21-1 to TRBJ1-4. TRBV21-1 is a recognized pseudogene. The CDR3 runs 18 residues. The CDR3 region is CASSKGLSGLRPYWELFF. CDR3 nucleotides: TGTGCCAGCAGCAAGGGACTTTCGGGACTCCGTCCCTACTGGGAACTGTTTTTT.

The chain is built from TRBV30 and TRBJ2-1; TRBD2 is a possible D gene (6 bases). The CDR3 is 12 amino acids. The V end was cut by 4 bases, the J end by 7 bases, with 11 bases between. CDR1 and CDR2 from the germline V gene are GTSNPN and SVGIG (reference sequence). The CDR3 region is CAWNGRRNEQFF. The DNA for the CDR3 is TGTGCCTGGAATGGGAGGCGGAATGAGCAGTTCTTC.

The chain has TRBV28 and TRBJ2-5; weak D call: TRBD2 (5 bases). V lost 8 bases to trimming and J lost 4 bases, with 8 bases between them. Germline V gives CDR1 MDHEN, CDR2 SYDVKM. The CDR3 contains 11 residues. The CDR3 sequence: CASGRVETQYF. CDR3 DNA: TGTGCCAGCGGGAGAGTAGAGACCCAGTACTTC.